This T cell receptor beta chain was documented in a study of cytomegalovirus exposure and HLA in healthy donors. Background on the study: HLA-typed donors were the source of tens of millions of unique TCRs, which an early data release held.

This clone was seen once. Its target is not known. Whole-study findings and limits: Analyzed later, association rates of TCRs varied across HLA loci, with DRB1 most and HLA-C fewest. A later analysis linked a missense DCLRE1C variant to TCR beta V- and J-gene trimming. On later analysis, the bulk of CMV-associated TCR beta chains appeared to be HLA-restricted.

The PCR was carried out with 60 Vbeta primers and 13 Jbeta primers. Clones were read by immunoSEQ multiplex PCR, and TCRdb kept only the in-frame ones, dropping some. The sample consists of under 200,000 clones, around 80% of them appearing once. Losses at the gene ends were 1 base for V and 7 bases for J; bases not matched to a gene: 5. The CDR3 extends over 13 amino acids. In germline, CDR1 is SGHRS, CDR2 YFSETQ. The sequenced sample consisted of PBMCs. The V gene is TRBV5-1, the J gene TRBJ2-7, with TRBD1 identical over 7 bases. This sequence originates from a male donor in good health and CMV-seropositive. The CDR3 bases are TGCGCCAGCAGCTTGCACGGACAGGTTGAGCAGTACTTC. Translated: CASSLHGQVEQYF.